This entry is about one TCR beta chain. The data were taken from a study of OX40 agonist ivuxolimab in advanced cancers. Trimming left V 2 bases short and J 0 bases short, with 14 bases between. This CDR3 region has 16 residues. Germline CDR1 and CDR2: LNHNV and YYDKDF (reference sequence). Sequencing was performed with immunoSEQ multiplex PCR; in TCRdb, only in-frame clones are kept and a portion is missing. Counted here are 70,000 to 85,000 clones, 80% to 90% occurring once; the ten biggest clones make up around 1.8%. This specimen consisted of CD4+ or CD8+ T cells sorted from blood, obtained in a trial of the OX40 agonist ivuxolimab. This chain joins TRBV15 and TRBJ2-7; possibly TRBD2 for D (6 bases). This TCR derives from an adult with an advanced solid tumor such as melanoma, head and neck, liver or kidney cancer. The CDR3 reads CATSRTTRGSSYEQYF. CDR3 nucleotide sequence: TGTGCCACCAGCAGAACTACCCGGGGGAGCTCCTACGAGCAGTACTTC.